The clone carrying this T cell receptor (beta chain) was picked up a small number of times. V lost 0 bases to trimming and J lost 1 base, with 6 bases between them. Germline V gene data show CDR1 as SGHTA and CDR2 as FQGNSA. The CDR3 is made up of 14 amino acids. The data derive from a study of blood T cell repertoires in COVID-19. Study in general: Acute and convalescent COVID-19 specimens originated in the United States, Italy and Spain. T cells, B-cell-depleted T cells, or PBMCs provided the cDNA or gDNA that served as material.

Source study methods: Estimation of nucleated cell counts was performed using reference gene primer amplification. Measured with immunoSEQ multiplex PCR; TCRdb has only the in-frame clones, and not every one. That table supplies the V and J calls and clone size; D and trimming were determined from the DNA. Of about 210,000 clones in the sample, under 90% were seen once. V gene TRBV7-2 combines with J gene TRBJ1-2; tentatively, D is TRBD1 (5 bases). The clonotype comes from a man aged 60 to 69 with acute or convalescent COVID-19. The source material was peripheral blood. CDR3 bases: TGTGCCAGCAGCTTAGCCAGGGATAACTATGGCTACACCTTC. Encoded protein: CASSLARDNYGYTF.